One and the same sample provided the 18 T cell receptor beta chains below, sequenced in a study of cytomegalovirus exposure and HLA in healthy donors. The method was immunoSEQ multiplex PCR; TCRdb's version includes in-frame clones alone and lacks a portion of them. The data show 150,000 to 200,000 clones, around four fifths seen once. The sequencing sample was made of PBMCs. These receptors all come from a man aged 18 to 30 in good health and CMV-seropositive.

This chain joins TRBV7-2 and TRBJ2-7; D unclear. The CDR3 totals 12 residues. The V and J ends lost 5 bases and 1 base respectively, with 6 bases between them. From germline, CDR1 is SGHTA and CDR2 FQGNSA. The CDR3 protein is CASSILSYEQYF. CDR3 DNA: TGTGCCAGCAGCATCCTTTCCTACGAGCAGTACTTC.

Written as DNA, the CDR3 is TGTGCCAGCAGCGTAGCATCAGGGTCTAACTACGAGCAGTACTTC. Translated: CASSVASGSNYEQYF. The rearrangement uses TRBV9 and TRBJ2-7; maybe TRBD1 (5 bases). Germline CDR1 SGDLS, CDR2 YYNGEE. CDR3 length: 15 residues. Trimming took 0 bases from V and 3 from J, leaving 13 bases between them. Drawing the rest from reference TRBV9 and TRBJ2-7, the complete variable domain is DSGVTQTPKHLITATGQRVTLRCSPRSGDLSVYWYQQSLDQGLQFLIQYYNGEERAKGNILERFSAQQFPDLHSELNLSSLELGDSALYFCASSVASGSNYEQYFGPGTRLTVT.

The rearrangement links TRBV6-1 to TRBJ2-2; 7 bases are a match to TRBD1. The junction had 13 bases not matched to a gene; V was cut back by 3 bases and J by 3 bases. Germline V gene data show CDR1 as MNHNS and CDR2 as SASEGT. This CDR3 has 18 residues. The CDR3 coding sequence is TGTGCCAGCAGTGAGGTCCTAAGGGCAGGGGGATACACCGGGGAGCTGTTTTTT. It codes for CASSEVLRAGGYTGELFF.

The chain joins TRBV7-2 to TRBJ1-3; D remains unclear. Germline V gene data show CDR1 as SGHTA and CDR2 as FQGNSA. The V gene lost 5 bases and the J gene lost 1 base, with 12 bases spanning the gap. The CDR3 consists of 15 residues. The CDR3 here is CASSPLESSGNTIYF. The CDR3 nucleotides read TGTGCCAGCAGCCCTCTTGAGAGTTCTGGAAACACCATATATTTT.

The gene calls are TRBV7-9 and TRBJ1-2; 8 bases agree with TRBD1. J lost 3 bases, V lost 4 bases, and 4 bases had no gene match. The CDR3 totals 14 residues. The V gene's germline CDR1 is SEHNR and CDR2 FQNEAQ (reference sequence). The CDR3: CASSYLTGDYGYTF. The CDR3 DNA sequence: TGTGCCAGCAGCTACCTGACAGGGGACTATGGCTACACCTTC.

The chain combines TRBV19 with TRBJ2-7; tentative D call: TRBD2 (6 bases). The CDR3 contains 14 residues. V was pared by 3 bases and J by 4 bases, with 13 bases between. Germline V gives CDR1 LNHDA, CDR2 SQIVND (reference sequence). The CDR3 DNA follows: TGTGCCAGTAGTATGAATCAGCGGGCTTACGAGCAGTACTTC. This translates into CASSMNQRAYEQYF.

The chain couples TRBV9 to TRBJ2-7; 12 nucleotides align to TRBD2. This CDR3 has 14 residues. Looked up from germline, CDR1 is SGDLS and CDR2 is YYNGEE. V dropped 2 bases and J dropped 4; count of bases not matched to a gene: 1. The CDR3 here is CASSVLAGGYEQYF. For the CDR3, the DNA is TGTGCCAGCAGCGTCCTAGCGGGAGGGTACGAGCAGTACTTC. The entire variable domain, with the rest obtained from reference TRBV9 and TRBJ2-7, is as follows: DSGVTQTPKHLITATGQRVTLRCSPRSGDLSVYWYQQSLDQGLQFLIQYYNGEERAKGNILERFSAQQFPDLHSELNLSSLELGDSALYFCASSVLAGGYEQYFGPGTRLTVT.

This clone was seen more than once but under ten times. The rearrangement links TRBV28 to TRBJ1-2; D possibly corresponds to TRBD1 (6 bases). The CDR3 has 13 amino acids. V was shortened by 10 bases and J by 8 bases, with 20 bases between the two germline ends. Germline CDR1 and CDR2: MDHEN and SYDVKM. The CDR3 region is CAITQGTLKGYTF. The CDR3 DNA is TGTGCCATCACACAGGGAACCTTGAAGGGCTACACCTTC.

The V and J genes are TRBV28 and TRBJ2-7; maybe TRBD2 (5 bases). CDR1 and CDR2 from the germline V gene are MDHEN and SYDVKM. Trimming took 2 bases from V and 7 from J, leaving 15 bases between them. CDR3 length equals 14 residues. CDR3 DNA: TGTGCCAGCAGTTTACCCTATCGTCCGGGGGAGCAGTACTTC. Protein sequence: CASSLPYRPGEQYF.

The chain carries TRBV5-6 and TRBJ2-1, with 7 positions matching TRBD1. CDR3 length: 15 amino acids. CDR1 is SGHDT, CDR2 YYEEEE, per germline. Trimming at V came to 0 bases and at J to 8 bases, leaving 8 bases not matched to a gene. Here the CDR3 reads CASSLGQGGDDEQFF. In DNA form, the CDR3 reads TGTGCCAGCAGCTTGGGACAGGGTGGAGACGATGAGCAGTTCTTC.

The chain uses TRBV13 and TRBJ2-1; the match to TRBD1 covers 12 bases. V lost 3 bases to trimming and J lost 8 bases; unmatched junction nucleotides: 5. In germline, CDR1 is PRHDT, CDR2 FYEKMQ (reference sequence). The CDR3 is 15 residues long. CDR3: CASSLPGTGGHEQFF. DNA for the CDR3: TGTGCCAGCAGCTTGCCCGGGACAGGGGGCCATGAGCAGTTCTTC. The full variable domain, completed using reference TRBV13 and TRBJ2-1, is AAGVIQSPRHLIKEKRETATLKCYPIPRHDTVYWYQQGPGQDPQFLISFYEKMQSDKGSIPDRFSAQQFSDYHSELNMSSLELGDSALYFCASSLPGTGGHEQFFGPGTRLTVL.

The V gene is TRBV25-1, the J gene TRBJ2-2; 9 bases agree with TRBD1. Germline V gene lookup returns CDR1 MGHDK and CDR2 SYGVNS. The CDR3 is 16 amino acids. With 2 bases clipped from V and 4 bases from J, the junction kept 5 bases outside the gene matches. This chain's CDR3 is CASSEPGQGRTGELFF. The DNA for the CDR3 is TGTGCCAGCAGTGAACCTGGACAGGGGCGCACCGGGGAGCTGTTTTTT.

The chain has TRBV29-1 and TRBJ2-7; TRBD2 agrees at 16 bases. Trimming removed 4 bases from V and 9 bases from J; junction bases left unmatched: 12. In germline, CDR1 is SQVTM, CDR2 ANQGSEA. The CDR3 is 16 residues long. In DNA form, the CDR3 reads TGCAGCGTTGCCCAGGGGACTAGCGGGAGGGCCCAGGGGCAGTACTTC. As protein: CSVAQGTSGRAQGQYF.

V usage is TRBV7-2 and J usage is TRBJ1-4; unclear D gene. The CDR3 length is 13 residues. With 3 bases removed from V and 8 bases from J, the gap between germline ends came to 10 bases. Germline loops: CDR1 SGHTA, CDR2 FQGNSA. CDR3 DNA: TGTGCCAGCAGCTTCATCGGCGGGGAAAAACTGTTTTTT. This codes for CASSFIGGEKLFF.

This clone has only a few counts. This CDR3 is CASSIATSGRVREQYF. The CDR3, as DNA: TGTGCCAGTAGTATTGCTACTAGCGGGAGGGTTCGGGAGCAGTACTTC. The rearrangement links TRBV19 to TRBJ2-7, with 13 bases lining up with TRBD2. V was pared by 3 bases and J by 7 bases, with 9 bases of the junction left unmatched. The length of the CDR3 is 16 residues. Germline V gene data show CDR1 as LNHDA and CDR2 as SQIVND (reference sequence).

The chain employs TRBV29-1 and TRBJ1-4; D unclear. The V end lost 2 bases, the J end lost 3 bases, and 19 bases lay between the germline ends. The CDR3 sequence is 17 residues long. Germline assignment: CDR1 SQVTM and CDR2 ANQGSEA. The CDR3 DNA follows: TGCAGCGTTGAACCTTGGGCAGGCGGGAGCCCTAATGAAAAACTGTTTTTT. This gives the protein CSVEPWAGGSPNEKLFF.

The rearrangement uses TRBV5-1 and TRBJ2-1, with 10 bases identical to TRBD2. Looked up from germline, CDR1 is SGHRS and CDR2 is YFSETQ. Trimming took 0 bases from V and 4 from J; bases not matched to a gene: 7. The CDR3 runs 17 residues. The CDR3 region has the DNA TGCGCCAGCAGCTTGGAAATGGGGACTAGCGTATACAATGAGCAGTTCTTC. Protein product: CASSLEMGTSVYNEQFF.

Written as DNA, the CDR3 is TGTGCCAGCAGTACAGCGGGTAGTGGCACTGAAGCTTTCTTT. Translation: CASSTAGSGTEAFF. The J gene is TRBJ1-1, the V gene TRBV28, with D hard to call. Germline values: CDR1 MDHEN, CDR2 SYDVKM. CDR3 length: 14 amino acids. V lost 5 bases and J lost 4, with 14 bases in between.